These 23 T cell receptor beta chains came from one sample sequenced in a study of CD8 T cells in Susac syndrome. Random-hexamer reverse transcription was applied to about 0.5 to 1 ug RNA. Each CDR3 protein gets one entry after TCRdb re-called the immunoSEQ multiplex PCR reads with MiXCR. The sample contains roughly 150,000 distinct CDR3 sequences, approximately 96% of which appear only once. Sequenced: CD8+ T cells from PBMCs. The receptors derive from a human donor with multiple sclerosis.

The chain joins TRBV4-1 to TRBJ1-6, with 7 positions matching TRBD1. This CDR3 region has 16 residues. CDR1 MGHRA and CDR2 YSYEKL come from the germline V gene. The V segment lost 6 bases and the J segment 0 bases; nucleotides outside the gene matches: 5. CDR3 coding DNA: TGCGCCAGCAGTGGGACAGAGAGCTCCTATAATTCACCCCTCCACTTT. Amino acids: CASSGTESSYNSPLHF.

This chain connects TRBV7-6 to TRBJ1-1, with D perhaps matching TRBD1 (5 bases). The V and J ends lost 4 bases and 5 bases respectively, with 11 bases between them. CDR1 is SGHVS and CDR2 is FNYEAQ in the germline V gene. This CDR3 spans 13 amino acids. CDR3 nucleotides: TGTGCCAGCAGCTCGGGACCAAGAACTGAAGCTTTCTTT. Its protein product is CASSSGPRTEAFF.

The chain recombines TRBV19 with TRBJ1-1; 8 positions agree with TRBD1. Germline V gene sequence: CDR1 LNHDA, CDR2 SQIVND (reference sequence). The CDR3 has 13 amino acids. J gave up 1 base and V 7 bases, and 2 bases lay outside the gene matches. The CDR3: CASKDRGNTEAFF. For the CDR3, the DNA is TGTGCCAGTAAAGACAGGGGGAACACTGAAGCTTTCTTT.

This chain joins TRBV14 and TRBJ2-2; no clear D. CDR1 and CDR2 (germline): SGHDN, FVKESK. Trimming stripped 0 bases from V and 4 bases from J, with 6 bases between. This CDR3 spans 14 amino acids. The CDR3, as DNA: TGTGCCAGCAGCCAAGATTGGCTCACCGGGGAGCTGTTTTTT. Residues: CASSQDWLTGELFF. Supplemented by reference TRBV14 and TRBJ2-2, the full variable domain reads EAGVTQFPSHSVIEKGQTVTLRCDPISGHDNLYWYRRVMGKEIKFLLHFVKESKQDESGMPNNRFLAERTGGTYSTLKVQPAELEDSGVYFCASSQDWLTGELFFGEGSRLTVL.

This chain joins TRBV6-6 and TRBJ1-1; 7 nucleotides match TRBD1. With V trimmed by 7 bases and J by 6 bases, 5 bases remained unmatched. The CDR3 covers 12 residues. The V gene's germline CDR1 is MNHNY and CDR2 SVGAGI (reference sequence). CDR3: CASTGGTAEAFF. CDR3 nucleotides: TGTGCCAGCACAGGGGGAACCGCTGAAGCTTTCTTT.

The chain is built from TRBV9 and TRBJ1-1; a weak D match, TRBD1 (5 bases). CDR3 length: 15 amino acids. Per germline, CDR1 SGDLS and CDR2 YYNGEE. V was pared by 0 bases and J by 0 bases, with 9 bases between. For the CDR3, the DNA is TGTGCCAGCAGCGTAGGAGGGGAGATGAACACTGAAGCTTTCTTT. It translates to CASSVGGEMNTEAFF.

This clonotype was recorded a few times. The chain uses TRBV27 and TRBJ2-7; D unclear. CDR3 length: 12 amino acids. V was shortened by 4 bases and J by 1 base, with 5 bases between the two germline ends. Germline assignment: CDR1 MNHEY and CDR2 SMNVEV (reference sequence). For the CDR3, the DNA is TGTGCCAGCAGTTCTAATTCCTACGAGCAGTACTTC. Its protein product is CASSSNSYEQYF.

This chain connects TRBV12-3 or TRBV12-4 to TRBJ2-7; D is uncertain. CDR3 length: 13 residues. Trimming left V 0 bases short and J 3 bases short, with 6 bases between. This CDR3 is CASSLAPHYEQYF. The CDR3 bases are TGTGCCAGCAGTTTAGCGCCACACTACGAGCAGTACTTC.

This rearrangement joins TRBV30 to TRBJ2-1; TRBD2 is a possible D gene (5 bases). Germline-derived CDR1 and CDR2 are GTSNPN and SVGIG (reference sequence). The ends were cut back, 0 bases at V and 2 bases at J, with 11 bases in the middle. The CDR3 consists of 15 residues. The CDR3 bases are TGTGCCTGGAGTGTACTAGGGTTGGCCTACAATGAGCAGTTCTTC. Protein sequence: CAWSVLGLAYNEQFF. The whole variable domain, remainder taken from reference TRBV30 and TRBJ2-1, is SQTIHQWPATLVQPVGSPLSLECTVEGTSNPNLYWYRQAAGRGLQLLFYSVGIGQISSEVPQNLSASRPQDRQFILSSKKLLLSDSGFYLCAWSVLGLAYNEQFFGPGTRLTVL.

V usage is TRBV20-1 and J usage is TRBJ1-5; D is unclear. Trimming stripped 0 bases from V and 3 bases from J, with 9 bases between. This CDR3 is 14 amino acids long. Germline V gene data show CDR1 as DFQATT and CDR2 as SNEGSKA (reference sequence). CDR3 in amino acids: CSARDGLFNQPQHF. The CDR3 DNA reads as TGCAGTGCTAGAGATGGACTCTTCAATCAGCCCCAGCATTTT.

The chain links TRBV9 to TRBJ2-3, with 7 bases lining up with TRBD1. V gave up 4 bases and J gave up 1 base; unmatched junction bases: 3. The CDR3 length is 14 residues. Per germline, CDR1 SGDLS and CDR2 YYNGEE. CDR3 bases: TGTGCCAGCAGCACTGGACAGGGCACAGATACGCAGTATTTT. It translates to CASSTGQGTDTQYF.

The genes are TRBV13 and TRBJ2-1; D possibly corresponds to TRBD2 (7 bases). V lost 4 bases and J 7 bases, leaving 17 bases between the germline ends. This CDR3 has 15 residues. The germline V gene encodes CDR1 PRHDT and CDR2 FYEKMQ (reference sequence). Written as DNA, the CDR3 is TGTGCCAGCAGCTCGAGGGGGGGCCTTAGGAATGAGCAGTTCTTC. This encodes CASSSRGGLRNEQFF.

V and J are TRBV29-1 and TRBJ1-1; 8 nucleotides agree with TRBD1. The CDR3 is 13 residues long. The J segment lost 1 base and the V segment lost 6 bases, leaving 4 bases of the junction unmatched. Germline CDR1 is SQVTM and CDR2 is ANQGSEA. The CDR3 DNA reads as TGCAGCGTCGGACAGGGAGGGAACACTGAAGCTTTCTTT. Amino acid sequence: CSVGQGGNTEAFF.

V usage is TRBV12-3 or TRBV12-4 and J usage is TRBJ2-2; no firm D call. The CDR3 length is 13 residues. V was shortened by 3 bases and J by 5 bases, with 7 bases between the two germline ends. The CDR3 DNA follows: TGTGCCAGCAGTTTCCGGCCTACCGGGGAGCTGTTTTTT. Translating it yields CASSFRPTGELFF.

For the CDR3, the DNA is TGCGCCAGCAGCTCAGCGGGGTTTGTTTACAATGAGCAGTTCTTC. Protein product: CASSSAGFVYNEQFF. This rearrangement joins TRBV5-1 to TRBJ2-1; TRBD2 aligns across 7 bases. The V and J ends lost 3 bases and 4 bases, in that order; junction bases with no gene match: 7. The CDR3 spans 15 residues. In germline, CDR1 is SGHRS, CDR2 YFSETQ. The complete variable domain, with remaining parts taken from reference TRBV5-1 and TRBJ2-1, reads KAGVTQTPRYLIKTRGQQVTLSCSPISGHRSVSWYQQTPGQGLQFLFEYFSETQRNKGNFPGRFSGRQFSNSRSEMNVSTLELGDSALYLCASSSAGFVYNEQFFGPGTRLTVL.

This chain joins TRBV20-1 and TRBJ2-1, with 7 bases fitting TRBD2. The germline V gene encodes CDR1 DFQATT and CDR2 SNEGSKA (reference sequence). This CDR3 has 16 amino acids. Trimming cost V 1 base and J 0 bases; bases outside gene matches: 6. CDR3 sequence (DNA): TGCAGTGCTAGAGTATGGCCTAGCGGCTCCTACAATGAGCAGTTCTTC. Translated: CSARVWPSGSYNEQFF.

The gene calls are TRBV5-6 and TRBJ1-2, with 8 bases aligning to TRBD1. The CDR3 is made up of 14 amino acids. The V segment lost 6 bases and the J segment 11 bases; nucleotides outside the gene matches: 15. Germline loops: CDR1 SGHDT, CDR2 YYEEEE. The CDR3 nucleotides are TGTGCCAGCACCCTCGGGACAGGCCTTTCCTTTTACACCTTC. Its translation is CASTLGTGLSFYTF.

This chain links TRBV28 with TRBJ1-2; TRBD1 matches 7 bases. This CDR3 spans 17 amino acids. Germline V gene data show CDR1 as MDHEN and CDR2 as SYDVKM. The V segment lost 3 bases and the J segment 0 bases; nucleotides outside the gene matches: 10. This CDR3 reads CASSFVLPTGTNYGYTF. CDR3 coding DNA: TGTGCCAGCAGTTTTGTTCTTCCGACAGGGACTAACTATGGCTACACCTTC.

V is TRBV30 and J is TRBJ1-1, with no clear D. Trimming took 0 bases from V and 8 from J, leaving 13 bases between them. There are 13 residues in the CDR3. Germline-derived CDR1 and CDR2 are GTSNPN and SVGIG (reference sequence). CDR3 sequence: CAWSVMGATEAFF. The CDR3 nucleotides read TGTGCCTGGAGTGTAATGGGCGCCACCGAAGCTTTCTTT.

The chain is built from TRBV7-9 and TRBJ2-3; 11 bases map to TRBD1. Germline V lookup: CDR1 SEHNR, CDR2 FQNEAQ (reference sequence). The CDR3 is made up of 15 amino acids. V lost 5 bases, J lost 6 bases, and 7 bases stayed unmatched. The CDR3 is CASSTRDRGSDTQYF. CDR3 DNA sequence: TGTGCCAGCAGCACGAGGGACAGGGGGTCTGATACGCAGTATTTT. Combining the CDR3 with reference TRBV7-9 and TRBJ2-3 gives the whole variable domain DTGVSQNPRHKITKRGQNVTFRCDPISEHNRLYWYRQTLGQGPEFLTYFQNEAQLEKSRLLSDRFSAERPKGSFSTLEIQRTEQGDSAMYLCASSTRDRGSDTQYFGPGTRLTVL.

The chain uses TRBV29-1 and TRBJ1-2; no clear D. V gave up 5 bases and J gave up 6 bases, with 4 bases separating them. Germline CDR1 and CDR2: SQVTM and ANQGSEA. CDR3 length: 9 amino acids. The CDR3: CSVWDGYTF. CDR3 DNA sequence: TGCAGCGTTTGGGATGGCTACACCTTC. The variable domain in full, with the rest retrieved from reference TRBV29-1 and TRBJ1-2, is SAVISQKPSRDICQRGTSLTIQCQVDSQVTMMFWYRQQPGQSLTLIATANQGSEATYESGFVIDKFPISRPNLTFSTLTVSNMSPEDSSIYLCSVWDGYTFGSGTRLTVV.

CDR3 residues: CASSLGSGSQETQYF. In nucleotides, the CDR3 is TGTGCCAGCAGCTTGGGTAGCGGGTCCCAAGAGACCCAGTACTTC. The genes are TRBV5-4 and TRBJ2-5; 7 bases are a match to TRBD2. Per the germline V gene, CDR1 is SGHNT and CDR2 is YYREEE (reference sequence). This CDR3 spans 15 amino acids. Trimming cost V 0 bases and J 1 base; bases outside gene matches: 3.

This clonotype was recorded only once. The chain employs TRBV7-8 and TRBJ2-1; 9 bases match TRBD2. The length of the CDR3 is 18 residues. Trimming took 0 bases from V and 5 from J; bases not matched to a gene: 11. The germline gives CDR1 SGHVS, CDR2 FQNEAQ. CDR3 DNA sequence: TGTGCCAGCAGCTTAGCTGCCAGCGGGGGGCCAGATCACAATGAGCAGTTCTTC. Translating gives CASSLAASGGPDHNEQFF.